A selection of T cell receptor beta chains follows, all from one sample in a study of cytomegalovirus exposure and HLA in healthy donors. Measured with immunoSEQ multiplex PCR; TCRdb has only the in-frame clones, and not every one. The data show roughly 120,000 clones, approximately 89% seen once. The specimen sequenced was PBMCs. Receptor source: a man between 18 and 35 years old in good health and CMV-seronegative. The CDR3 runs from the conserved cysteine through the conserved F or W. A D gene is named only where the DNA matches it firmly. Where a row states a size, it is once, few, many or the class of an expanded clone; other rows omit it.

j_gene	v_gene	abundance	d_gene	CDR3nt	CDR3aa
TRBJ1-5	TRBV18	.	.	TGTGCCAGCTCGCCCCAGGGGCCTAGCAATCAGCCCCAGCATTTT	CASSPQGPSNQPQHF
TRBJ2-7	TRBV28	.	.	TGTGCCAGCAGTTTGGAGGGGTGGACGGAGTCTGGCGAGCAGTACTTC	CASSLEGWTESGEQYF
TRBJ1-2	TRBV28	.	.	TGTGCCACCAGCAGCCCAGATAGGGGGATGGCTAACTATGGCTACACCTTC	CATSSPDRGMANYGYTF
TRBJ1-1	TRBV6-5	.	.	TGTGCCAGCAGTAAAGAGACTGGCGAAGCTTTCTTT	CASSKETGEAFF
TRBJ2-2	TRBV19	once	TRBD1	TGTGCCAGTAGTAGCCAAACCGGGACAGGGAGTACCGGGGAGCTGTTTTTT	CASSSQTGTGSTGELFF
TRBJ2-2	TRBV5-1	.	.	TGCGCCAGCAGCTTGGTACAGATCGGGGAGCTGTTTTTT	CASSLVQIGELFF
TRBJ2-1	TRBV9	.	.	TGTGCCAGCAGCGACCCCGGGACTCGACATGAGCAGTTCTTC	CASSDPGTRHEQFF
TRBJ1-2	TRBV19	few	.	TGTGCCAGTAGTATTCGTACGGATGGCTACACCTTC	CASSIRTDGYTF
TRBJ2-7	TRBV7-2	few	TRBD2	TGTGCCAGCAGCTTCTCACAGCGGGAGGTCTCCTACGAGCAGTACTTC	CASSFSQREVSYEQYF
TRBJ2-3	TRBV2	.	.	TGTGCCAGCAGTGAAGAGGTGGGAGTAAAAACTAGCACAGATACGCAGTATTTT	CASSEEVGVKTSTDTQYF
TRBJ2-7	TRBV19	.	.	TGTGCCAGTAGTATGTTACAGGGAAACTACGAGCAGTACTTC	CASSMLQGNYEQYF
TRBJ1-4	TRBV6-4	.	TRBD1	TGTGCCAGCAGTGCAACAGGGGGACAAAATGAAAAACTGTTTTTT	CASSATGGQNEKLFF
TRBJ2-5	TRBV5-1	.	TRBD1	TGCGCCAGCAGCCAGGACATCCGACAGGGCCAAGAGACCCAGTACTTC	CASSQDIRQGQETQYF
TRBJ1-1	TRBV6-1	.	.	TGTGCCAGCATACCGGGACAACTTGTCACTGAAGCTTTCTTT	CASIPGQLVTEAFF
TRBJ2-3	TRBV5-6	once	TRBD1	TGTGCCAGCAGCTTAGGGACAGGGAACACAGATACGCAGTATTTT	CASSLGTGNTDTQYF
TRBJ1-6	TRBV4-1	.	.	TGCGCCAGCAGCCAAGGAAGGAGCTCCTATAATTCACCCCTCCACTTT	CASSQGRSSYNSPLHF
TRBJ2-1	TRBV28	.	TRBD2	TGTGCCAGCACTGGGGGAGGGCCCCATGAGCAGTTCTTC	CASTGGGPHEQFF
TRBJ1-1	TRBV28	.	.	TGTGCCAGCAGTTTTATCGTGAGAACTGAAGCTTTCTTT	CASSFIVRTEAFF